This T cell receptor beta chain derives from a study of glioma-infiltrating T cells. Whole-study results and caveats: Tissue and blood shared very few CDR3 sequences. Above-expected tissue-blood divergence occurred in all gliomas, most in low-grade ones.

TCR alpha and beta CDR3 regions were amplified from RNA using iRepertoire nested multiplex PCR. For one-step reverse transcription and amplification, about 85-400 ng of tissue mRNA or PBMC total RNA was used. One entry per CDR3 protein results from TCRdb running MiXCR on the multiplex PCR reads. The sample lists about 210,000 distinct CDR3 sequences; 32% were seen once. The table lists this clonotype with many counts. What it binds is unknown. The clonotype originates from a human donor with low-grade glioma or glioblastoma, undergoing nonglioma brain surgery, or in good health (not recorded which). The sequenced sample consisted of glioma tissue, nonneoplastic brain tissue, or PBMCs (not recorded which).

The CDR3 loop is CANREIGNYGYTF. As DNA, the CDR3 is TGTGCCAACAGGGAAATCGGGAACTATGGCTACACCTTC. This chain joins TRBV10-3 and TRBJ1-2; weak D call: TRBD1 (6 bases). The germline gives CDR1 ENHRY, CDR2 SYGVKD. There are 13 residues in the CDR3. Trimming shortened V by 10 bases and J by 2 bases, and 14 bases separated the two germline ends.